This T cell receptor beta chain is drawn from a study of blood T cell repertoires in COVID-19. Study at large: Donors in the United States, Italy and Spain gave samples during acute or convalescent COVID-19. Sample material is recorded as cDNA or gDNA derived from T cells, B-cell-depleted T cells, or PBMCs.

Original handling: Nucleated cell counts were estimated from reference gene primer amplification. TCRdb keeps only in-frame clones here, not all; method: immunoSEQ multiplex PCR. V and J calls and clone size are copied from that table; D and trimming were computed from the DNA. The sample carries some 200,000 clones, 85% to 90% recorded once. The TCR was taken from a man in his forties or fifties with active or convalescent COVID-19. The sequenced sample consisted of peripheral blood.

The DNA for the CDR3 is TGTGCCAGCAGCCAGACAGTGAATCAGCCCCAGCATTTT. This encodes CASSQTVNQPQHF. The genes are TRBV7-2 and TRBJ1-5; possibly TRBD1 for D (5 bases). Germline values: CDR1 SGHTA, CDR2 FQGNSA. Trimming removed 5 bases at V and 4 bases at J, with 9 bases between. This CDR3 spans 13 amino acids.